This TCR beta chain was documented in a study of blood T cell repertoires in COVID-19. As for the study in general: Acute and convalescent COVID-19 samples came from the United States, Italy and Spain. The analysed material was cDNA or gDNA that came from T cells, B-cell-depleted T cells, or PBMCs.

Seattle-derived patients entered the study during active infection and were followed longitudinally. Original handling: Estimates of nucleated cell counts were drawn from the amplification of reference gene primers. Method: immunoSEQ multiplex PCR; TCRdb's copy keeps in-frame clones and lacks some. That table supplies the V and J calls and clone size; D and trimming were determined from the DNA. The sample carries roughly 340,000 clones, roughly nine tenths recorded once. The CDR3 extends over 15 amino acids. Trimming took 5 bases from V and 0 from J; bases not matched to a gene: 4. Germline loops: CDR1 SGHRS, CDR2 YFSETQ.

This chain joins TRBV5-1 and TRBJ2-3; 9 bases are shared with TRBD2. The sequencing input was peripheral blood. The source is a woman in her 30s with COVID-19, enrolled during active disease. The CDR3 nucleotides are TGCGCCAGCAGTGCTAGCGGGGCTAGCACAGATACGCAGTATTTT. It translates to CASSASGASTDTQYF.